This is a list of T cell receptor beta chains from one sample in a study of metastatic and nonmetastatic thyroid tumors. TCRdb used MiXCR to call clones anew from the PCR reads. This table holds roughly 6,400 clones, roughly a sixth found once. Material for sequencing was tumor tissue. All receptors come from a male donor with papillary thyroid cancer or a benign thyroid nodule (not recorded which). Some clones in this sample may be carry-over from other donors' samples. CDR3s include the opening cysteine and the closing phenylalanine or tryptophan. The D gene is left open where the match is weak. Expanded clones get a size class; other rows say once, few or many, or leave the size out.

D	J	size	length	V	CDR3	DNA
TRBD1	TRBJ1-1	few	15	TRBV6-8	CASRNQTGPDTEAFF	TGTGCCAGCAGGAACCAGACAGGGCCGGACACTGAAGCTTTCTTT
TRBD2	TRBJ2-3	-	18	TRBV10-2	CASSESGLAGGGTDTQYF	TGCGCCAGCAGTGAGTCGGGACTAGCGGGAGGGGGCACAGATACGCAGTATTTT
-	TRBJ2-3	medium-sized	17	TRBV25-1	CASSVRVYGDGTDTQYF	TGTGCCAGCAGTGTACGGGTGTACGGGGACGGGACAGATACGCAGTATTTT
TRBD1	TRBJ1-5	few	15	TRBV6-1	CASSRQGALNQPQHF	TGTGCCAGCAGTCGACAGGGGGCCTTGAATCAGCCCCAGCATTTT
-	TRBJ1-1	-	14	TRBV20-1	CSAREGSVNTEAFF	TGCAGTGCTAGAGAGGGGTCGGTGAACACTGAAGCTTTCTTT
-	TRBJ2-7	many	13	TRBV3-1	CASSQVESVEQYF	TGTGCCAGCAGCCAAGTCGAAAGTGTCGAGCAGTACTTC
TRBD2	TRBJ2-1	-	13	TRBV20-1	CSARLAENNEQFF	TGCAGTGCTAGACTAGCGGAAAACAATGAGCAGTTCTTC
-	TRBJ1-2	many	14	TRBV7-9	CASSLVTGGYGYTF	TGTGCCAGCAGCTTAGTTACAGGCGGTTATGGCTACACCTTC
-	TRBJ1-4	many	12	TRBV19	CASSHRDEKLFF	TGTGCCAGTAGCCACCGAGATGAAAAACTGTTTTTT
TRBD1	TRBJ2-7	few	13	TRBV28	CASKRTGPHEQYF	TGTGCCAGCAAGAGGACAGGGCCCCACGAGCAGTACTTC
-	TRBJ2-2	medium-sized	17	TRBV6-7	CASSYSERTVNTGELFF	TGTGCCAGCAGTTACTCGGAGCGGACAGTTAACACCGGGGAGCTGTTTTTT
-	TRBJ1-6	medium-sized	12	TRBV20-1	CSARDIGTPLHF	TGCAGTGCTAGAGATATTGGGACACCCCTCCACTTT
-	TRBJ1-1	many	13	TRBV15	CATSREGGGGAFF	TGTGCCACCAGCAGAGAAGGGGGTGGTGGGGCTTTCTTT
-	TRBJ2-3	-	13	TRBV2	CASSELGAGTQYF	TGTGCCAGCAGTGAACTGGGGGCAGGTACGCAGTATTTT
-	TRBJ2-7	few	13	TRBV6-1	CASRSDGTYEQYF	TGTGCCAGCAGATCGGACGGCACCTACGAGCAGTACTTC
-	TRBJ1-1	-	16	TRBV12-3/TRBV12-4	CASSFVVGQGSTEAFF	TGTGCCAGCAGTTTTGTCGTGGGGCAGGGTTCAACTGAAGCTTTCTTT